This TCR beta chain derives from a study of blood T cell repertoires in COVID-19. Study summary: Collection of acute and convalescent COVID-19 samples took place in the United States, Italy and Spain. The analysed material was cDNA or gDNA that came from T cells, B-cell-depleted T cells, or PBMCs.

This clone came up a few times. Clones were sequenced by immunoSEQ multiplex PCR, and TCRdb holds only the in-frame ones, with some missing. The table has around 300,000 clones, 80% to 95% seen once. This CDR3 has 12 residues. From germline, CDR1 is SEHNR and CDR2 FQNEAQ (reference sequence). Deletions cut 1 base from V and 8 bases from J, with 8 bases between. The sequenced sample consisted of peripheral blood. The TCR comes from a young woman with COVID-19, enrolled during active disease. The chain joins TRBV7-9 to TRBJ1-2, with D unresolved. CDR3 DNA: TGTGCCAGCAGCTTAGAGCACGAAGGCTACACCTTC. This translates into CASSLEHEGYTF.